The rows below give T cell receptor beta chains drawn from one sample of a study of T cell repertoires in cytomegalovirus infection. In TCRdb, the reads were re-called with MiXCR into one record per CDR3 protein. The repertoire includes roughly 800,000 distinct CDR3 sequences, almost 30% of them detected once, and 13% sits in the top ten. These receptors lack a known antigen. Here the sequenced sample was cultured CD8+ T cells from PBMCs, taken from culture after CMV antigen stimulation. The receptors were gathered from a human donor in good health (CMV status not recorded). Some clones in this sample may be carry-over from other donors' samples. Both conserved end residues are part of each CDR3. The order of the fields is CDR3 protein, CDR3 DNA, clone size, V gene, D gene, J gene. A D gene is named only where the DNA matches it firmly. Clone size, where shown, is once, few, many, or a class for clones that have expanded.

CDR3: CASSLRGGVTEAFF
DNA: TGTGCCAGCAGTTTAAGGGGGGGGGTCACTGAAGCTTTCTTT
size: many
V: TRBV27
D: .
J: TRBJ1-1

CDR3: CASSPRLNTEAFF
DNA: TGTGCCAGCAGTCCCCGATTGAACACTGAAGCTTTCTTT
size: many
V: TRBV7-9
D: .
J: TRBJ1-1

CDR3: CASSLHSGGPGHEQFF
DNA: TGTGCCAGTAGTCTTCATAGCGGGGGCCCTGGGCATGAGCAGTTCTTC
size: .
V: TRBV19
D: TRBD2
J: TRBJ2-1

CDR3: CASRTLRGGAYNEQFF
DNA: TGTGCCAGCAGGACACTCCGGGGGGGCGCCTACAATGAGCAGTTCTTC
size: .
V: TRBV6-2/TRBV6-3
D: TRBD2
J: TRBJ2-1

CDR3: CASRVGGYASPLHF
DNA: TGTGCCAGCAGAGTAGGGGGCTACGCTTCACCCCTCCACTTT
size: .
V: TRBV7-9
D: TRBD1
J: TRBJ1-6

CDR3: CASSYGGGPDTQYF
DNA: TGTGCCAGCAGTTACGGGGGGGGGCCAGATACGCAGTATTTT
size: many
V: TRBV12-3/TRBV12-4
D: TRBD2
J: TRBJ2-3

CDR3: CASSNSPDTQYF
DNA: TGTGCCAGCAGCAATTCCCCAGATACGCAGTATTTT
size: .
V: TRBV28
D: .
J: TRBJ2-3

CDR3: CASSLSLAPDTQYF
DNA: TGTGCCAGCAGTTTATCTTTAGCCCCAGATACGCAGTATTTT
size: few
V: TRBV27
D: .
J: TRBJ2-3

CDR3: CASSQEGLSNWTGELFF
DNA: TGTGCCAGCAGCCAGGAGGGACTTTCGAATTGGACCGGGGAGCTGTTTTTT
size: many
V: TRBV3-1
D: .
J: TRBJ2-2

CDR3: CASSLWGRDTNQPQHF
DNA: TGTGCCAGCAGTTTATGGGGCCGGGACACCAATCAGCCCCAGCATTTT
size: few
V: TRBV27
D: .
J: TRBJ1-5

CDR3: CASKEGLGTEAFF
DNA: TGTGCCAGCAAGGAGGGGCTGGGGACTGAAGCTTTCTTT
size: few
V: TRBV6-1
D: .
J: TRBJ1-1

CDR3: CASSQGQGAMIGQFF
DNA: TGCGCCAGCAGCCAAGGACAGGGGGCAATGATAGGGCAGTTCTTC
size: few
V: TRBV4-1
D: TRBD1
J: TRBJ2-1

CDR3: CASSLGFATNEKLFF
DNA: TGTGCCAGCAGCTTGGGGTTCGCAACTAATGAAAAACTGTTTTTT
size: few
V: TRBV5-6
D: .
J: TRBJ1-4

CDR3: CASSLPARDNEQFF
DNA: TGTGCCAGCAGCTTACCAGCTAGGGACAATGAGCAGTTCTTC
size: many
V: TRBV7-9
D: .
J: TRBJ2-1

CDR3: CASSLAKSGDTQYF
DNA: TGTGCCAGCAGCTTAGCGAAGTCCGGAGATACGCAGTATTTT
size: .
V: TRBV7-2
D: .
J: TRBJ2-3

CDR3: CASSPRYDTPGTFQETQYF
DNA: TGTGCCAGCAGCCCGCGCTACGATACGCCCGGGACTTTTCAAGAGACCCAGTACTTC
size: few
V: TRBV5-4
D: .
J: TRBJ2-5

CDR3: CASSQDFSGGNNEQFF
DNA: TGTGCCAGCAGCCAAGATTTTAGCGGGGGAAACAATGAGCAGTTCTTC
size: few
V: TRBV14
D: TRBD2
J: TRBJ2-1

CDR3: CASSLSTGPLSDQPQHF
DNA: TGTGCCAGCAGTTTATCGACAGGCCCGTTATCCGATCAGCCCCAGCATTTT
size: many
V: TRBV27
D: .
J: TRBJ1-5

CDR3: CASSPPLDGAQETQYF
DNA: TGTGCCAGCTCACCACCGCTGGACGGAGCTCAAGAGACCCAGTACTTC
size: .
V: TRBV18
D: .
J: TRBJ2-5

CDR3: CASSFPGTVYEQYF
DNA: TGTGCCAGCAGCTTCCCGGGGACAGTGTACGAGCAGTACTTC
size: few
V: TRBV7-6
D: TRBD1
J: TRBJ2-7

CDR3: CASSGRSPNTEAFF
DNA: TGTGCCAGCTCTGGGAGGAGTCCGAACACTGAAGCTTTCTTT
size: .
V: TRBV27
D: .
J: TRBJ1-1

CDR3: CASGRQNTEAFF
DNA: TGTGCCAGCGGGAGGCAGAACACTGAAGCTTTCTTT
size: few
V: TRBV6-1
D: .
J: TRBJ1-1

CDR3: CASTPPRGEVLNTEAFF
DNA: TGTGCCAGCACCCCACCCAGGGGCGAAGTATTGAACACTGAAGCTTTCTTT
size: .
V: TRBV6-5
D: .
J: TRBJ1-1

CDR3: CASSLEVPEAFF
DNA: TGTGCCAGCAGCTTAGAGGTTCCTGAAGCTTTCTTT
size: few
V: TRBV7-9
D: .
J: TRBJ1-1

CDR3: CASSSGLSINTDTQYF
DNA: TGTGCCAGCAGCTCGGGCTTGAGCATCAACACAGATACGCAGTATTTT
size: few
V: TRBV5-4
D: .
J: TRBJ2-3

CDR3: CASRQGMSYEQYF
DNA: TGTGCCAGCCGACAGGGGATGTCCTACGAGCAGTACTTC
size: .
V: TRBV6-5
D: TRBD1
J: TRBJ2-7

CDR3: CASSIGTPLTLGEFF
DNA: TGCGCCAGCAGTATTGGGACACCCCTGACCCTAGGGGAGTTCTTC
size: many
V: TRBV23-1
D: .
J: TRBJ2-1

CDR3: CASSFRPEGNTEAFF
DNA: TGTGCCAGCAGCTTTAGGCCTGAGGGGAACACTGAAGCTTTCTTT
size: few
V: TRBV11-3
D: .
J: TRBJ1-1

CDR3: CASSQRLAGTYNEQFF
DNA: TGTGCCAGCAGCCAACGACTAGCGGGCACCTACAATGAGCAGTTCTTC
size: .
V: TRBV6-8
D: TRBD2
J: TRBJ2-1

CDR3: CASSLGAELYEQYF
DNA: TGTGCCAGCAGCTTGGGGGCAGAACTCTACGAGCAGTACTTC
size: .
V: TRBV5-6
D: .
J: TRBJ2-7

CDR3: CASSLVGYTGELFF
DNA: TGTGCCAGCAGTTTGGTCGGATACACCGGGGAGCTGTTTTTT
size: .
V: TRBV12-3/TRBV12-4
D: .
J: TRBJ2-2

CDR3: CASTRGTAAPLHF
DNA: TGTGCCAGCACGAGGGGAACGGCAGCACCCCTCCACTTT
size: few
V: TRBV6-1
D: .
J: TRBJ1-6

CDR3: CASSLTGQGAHTEAFF
DNA: TGTGCCAGCAGCTTAACTGGACAGGGGGCGCACACTGAAGCTTTCTTT
size: many
V: TRBV7-8
D: TRBD1
J: TRBJ1-1

CDR3: CASSFWGEGSPLHF
DNA: TGTGCCAGCAGCTTTTGGGGGGAAGGATCACCCCTCCACTTT
size: few
V: TRBV5-5
D: .
J: TRBJ1-6

CDR3: CASSDDRVLNQPQHF
DNA: TGTGCCAGCAGTGATGACAGAGTCCTTAATCAGCCCCAGCATTTT
size: .
V: TRBV2
D: .
J: TRBJ1-5

CDR3: CASSLEGTGVNTEAFF
DNA: TGTGCCAGCAGCTTAGAGGGGACAGGGGTCAACACTGAAGCTTTCTTT
size: .
V: TRBV7-8
D: TRBD1
J: TRBJ1-1

CDR3: CATSGTGDYGYTF
DNA: TGTGCCACCAGTGGAACAGGGGACTATGGCTACACCTTC
size: .
V: TRBV24-1
D: TRBD1
J: TRBJ1-2

CDR3: CASSSTRQDRIYNDEQFF
DNA: TGTGCCAGCAGTTCCACAAGGCAAGACAGAATCTACAATGATGAGCAGTTCTTC
size: few
V: TRBV6-5
D: .
J: TRBJ2-1

CDR3: CASSVAGPNTEAFF
DNA: TGTGCCAGCAGCGTAGCTGGGCCAAACACTGAAGCTTTCTTT
size: .
V: TRBV9
D: .
J: TRBJ1-1

CDR3: CASSLPGLSYEQYF
DNA: TGTGCCAGCAGCTTGCCGGGACTTTCCTACGAGCAGTACTTC
size: many
V: TRBV7-8
D: .
J: TRBJ2-7

CDR3: CSVEDRGARETQYF
DNA: TGCAGCGTTGAAGATAGGGGGGCTAGGGAGACCCAGTACTTC
size: .
V: TRBV29-1
D: .
J: TRBJ2-5

CDR3: CASSFTGRGYEQYF
DNA: TGTGCCAGTAGTTTCACAGGGAGAGGCTACGAGCAGTACTTC
size: .
V: TRBV19
D: .
J: TRBJ2-7

CDR3: CASSRGQLGQETQYF
DNA: TGTGCCAGTAGTAGGGGTCAACTGGGCCAAGAGACCCAGTACTTC
size: many
V: TRBV19
D: .
J: TRBJ2-5

CDR3: CASSPPLNGLRSPLHF
DNA: TGTGCCAGCAGCCCCCCGCTTAACGGGCTACGTTCACCCCTCCACTTT
size: many
V: TRBV7-2
D: .
J: TRBJ1-6

CDR3: CASSFVTDTEAFF
DNA: TGTGCCAGCAGCTTCGTGACTGACACTGAAGCTTTCTTT
size: .
V: TRBV7-2
D: .
J: TRBJ1-1

CDR3: CASSDGTGVRINEQFF
DNA: TGTGCCAGCAGTGATGGGACAGGGGTACGGATCAATGAGCAGTTCTTC
size: few
V: TRBV5-6
D: TRBD1
J: TRBJ2-1

CDR3: CASSTNWGYIDTQYF
DNA: TGTGCCAGCAGCACAAACTGGGGGTATATAGATACGCAGTATTTT
size: .
V: TRBV5-4
D: .
J: TRBJ2-3

CDR3: CASFRGSIYNEQFF
DNA: TGTGCCTCTTTTAGGGGCAGTATCTACAATGAGCAGTTCTTC
size: many
V: TRBV7-8
D: .
J: TRBJ2-1

CDR3: CASSYPRTGGVNEQFF
DNA: TGTGCCAGCAGCTACCCCCGGACAGGGGGGGTCAATGAGCAGTTCTTC
size: many
V: TRBV7-2
D: TRBD1
J: TRBJ2-1

CDR3: CASSRTSGNEQFF
DNA: TGTGCCAGCAGTAGGACTAGCGGTAATGAGCAGTTCTTC
size: .
V: TRBV27
D: TRBD2
J: TRBJ2-1

CDR3: CASSLLVGNTEAFF
DNA: TGTGCCAGCAGTTTATTGGTGGGGAACACTGAAGCTTTCTTT
size: .
V: TRBV28
D: .
J: TRBJ1-1

CDR3: CASSLADIQYF
DNA: TGCGCCAGCAGCTTGGCTGACATTCAGTACTTC
size: .
V: TRBV5-1
D: .
J: TRBJ2-4

CDR3: CASSETRRLTYGYTF
DNA: TGTGCCAGCAGTGAAACGCGACGGCTGACCTATGGCTACACCTTC
size: few
V: TRBV2
D: .
J: TRBJ1-2

CDR3: CSVEDPPAVTEAFF
DNA: TGCAGCGTTGAGGACCCGCCGGCAGTCACTGAAGCTTTCTTT
size: few
V: TRBV29-1
D: .
J: TRBJ1-1

CDR3: CASSLEPQGADTQYF
DNA: TGTGCCAGCAGCTTAGAACCCCAGGGGGCAGATACGCAGTATTTT
size: few
V: TRBV7-6
D: TRBD1
J: TRBJ2-3

CDR3: CASSTPGQYYGYTF
DNA: TGTGCCAGCAGCACCCCGGGACAGTACTATGGCTACACCTTC
size: .
V: TRBV5-6
D: TRBD1
J: TRBJ1-2

CDR3: CAIDTGDSGNTIYF
DNA: TGTGCCATCGACACTGGCGACTCTGGAAACACCATATATTTT
size: many
V: TRBV12-3/TRBV12-4
D: .
J: TRBJ1-3

CDR3: CASSLSRAPDRYSGANVLTF
DNA: TGTGCCAGCAGTTTATCTCGTGCACCAGACAGATACTCTGGGGCCAACGTCCTGACTTTC
size: .
V: TRBV28
D: .
J: TRBJ2-6

CDR3: CASSLLIDTGELFF
DNA: TGTGCCAGCAGCCTCCTCATAGACACCGGGGAGCTGTTTTTT
size: many
V: TRBV7-6
D: .
J: TRBJ2-2

CDR3: CASSLHPGDEQFF
DNA: TGTGCCAGCAGCCTCCATCCGGGGGATGAGCAGTTCTTC
size: few
V: TRBV7-2
D: .
J: TRBJ2-1